A single T cell receptor (beta chain) is shown here with its context. This clone's antigen is unknown. No per-base quality is available; no much larger clone lies one base away. Trimming costs V 0 bases and J 8 bases, and their ends lie 13 bases apart. From a lookup of the germline V gene, CDR1 and CDR2 are MGHRA and YSYEKL. The CDR3 sequence holds 15 residues, the cysteine and phenylalanine included. The read is trimmed to its CDR3 DNA, 45 bases read in frame from base 1. These data are taken from a study of cytomegalovirus exposure and HLA in healthy donors listed by TCRdb under 2017. Background for the entire study: An earlier analysis of several hundred of the donors reported 250 to 300 Gb of sequence data and 120 million or so unique TCR beta sequences from 190 million or so T cells. Class I and class II HLA loci were covered by the typing at four-digit resolution. Donor age, sex, ethnicity and CMV serostatus were collected together with the repertoire data. In a later analysis, previously published TCR beta repertoires from 666 donors were re-analyzed and high-resolution HLA genotyping was added so that TCR occurrence patterns could be studied. In a later genetic analysis, genome-wide SNP genotypes for about 65% of the 666 donors were used, and that subset was treated as a discovery cohort. The number of donors typed differed by locus, with about 629-640 for A, B, C, DRB1 and DQB1, more than 500 for DQA1, some 570 for DPA1, and under 490 for DPB1. Rather than drawing on any new phenotypic data, the later analysis identified candidate immune exposures from TCR beta sequences and the way those sequences occurred across donors. To predict cytomegalovirus infection status, the study brought together high-throughput TCR immunosequencing, statistical association of individual TCRs with disease status, and machine learning. In an earlier analysis of roughly 580 of the donors, high-throughput TCR beta sequencing was used to judge whether each TCR beta V gene segment behaved as functional or pseudogenic. Four or five DR-DQ haplotypes were treated as single units for association and clustering because of strong linkage in the cohort. The aim of the study was to test whether cataloging public T cell receptors could identify signatures of past pathogen exposure. Along with the roughly 710-subject first cohort, a separate validation cohort of 120 different subjects was used. Among roughly 400 genotyped donors of the cohort, an average of about 220,000 unique TCR beta nucleotide sequences was sequenced per donor, of which about 18% were non-productive. An early release that covered approximately 600 HLA-typed donors contained around 300 gigabases of sequencing data and 80 million or so unique TCR sequences. All discovery cohort repertoires had been generated on a single sequencing platform. Using immunosequencing, the study profiled T cell repertoires from 500 to 800 subjects and related those repertoires to cytomegalovirus serostatus. Among the approximately 420 genotyped donors, more than 70% belonged to the genetic ancestry cluster associated with self-reported Caucasian donors.

Libraries were made using the immunoSEQ multiplex PCR assay. For the multiplex PCR, a mixture combining 60 forward primers for TCR Vbeta segments and 13 reverse primers for TCR Jbeta segments was used. A multiplex PCR assay on genomic DNA amplified the CDR3 region of rearranged TCR beta genes. The Illumina HiSeq System was used to sequence the amplified TCR beta libraries as 87-base-pair reads. The original pipeline was this. A later analysis tallied roughly 76 million unique TCR beta chains across the 700 or so repertoires, and approximately 11 million of those chains were shared by two or more donors. Raw reads were error-corrected and collapsed into unique sequences with a nearest-neighbor algorithm that merged closely related sequences to remove PCR and sequencing errors. V, D and J gene segments were assigned by aligning CDR3 sequences to IMGT reference sequences. For a sequence to be retained, a match of at least six nucleotides was required to both a V gene segment and a J gene segment. Rearrangements were classified as productive when the CDR3 lacked stop codons and remained in frame with V and J, and all other rearrangements were classified as non-productive. CDR3 was defined according to IMGT convention as the region running from the second conserved V-encoded cysteine to the conserved J-encoded phenylalanine. The earlier analysis of 587 of the donors excluded sequences that lacked an unambiguous match to a single V gene segment. An earlier analysis of several hundred of the donors called V segments functional above 56.7% productive rearrangements and segregating when the between-donor standard deviation exceeded 5%. A statistical classification framework was developed to diagnose cytomegalovirus status using the catalog of TCR beta chain sequences. A later analysis assigned V and J genes by comparing TCR nucleotide sequences with IMGT/GENE-DB human TR gene sequences. Using the TCRdist pipeline, a later analysis assigned CDR3 sequences along with most-parsimonious VDJ recombination scenarios. A later analysis defined each TCR beta chain by its CDR3 amino acid sequence plus V-gene family, and excluded reads lacking a unique V-gene family. To address suspected cross-contamination and a sequencing artifact, a later analysis removed 592 highly shared, low-generation-probability nucleotide sequences. In a later analysis, a clonal expansion index was calculated for each public chain from normalized within-repertoire ranks of inferred template counts. In a later analysis, generation probabilities were computed using a VDJ recombination model fitted to out-of-frame rearrangements, and the results were checked against IGoR. A later analysis scored TCR-TCR, TCR-HLA and TCR-CMV co-occurrence with hypergeometric tests, applying a repertoire-size bias correction to TCR pairs. In a later analysis, false discovery rates were estimated by permuting HLA or CMV assignments 20 times. A later analysis grouped co-occurring TCRs with DBSCAN, adding TCRdist sequence similarity when clustering within HLA-allele-positive subsets. Co-occurrence clustering excluded repertoires with fewer than 30,000 or more than 120,000 public chains, plus five with anomalous nucleotide sharing. Sourced from immuneACCESS, this table was stored by TCRdb with only in-frame sequences that have V and J called. A share of the clones is absent; for the studies checked, an unresolved V gene accounts for under half, and the remainder has no known explanation. From that table come the V and J calls and clone size; the DNA was used to work out D and trimming. This sample holds approximately 130,000 clones; approximately 70% were observed only once. Over 2% of the sample is taken by the ten largest.

In total, 630 or so healthy bone marrow donors made up the cohort. At the time of sampling, every cohort member was nominally healthy, though immune exposures that went unrecorded were likely present. The donor tested CMV seropositive and was one of the 289 seropositive cohort members. A peripheral blood sample was provided by each donor, and peripheral blood mononuclear cells were used for TCR beta sequencing. Genomic DNA was extracted from the blood cell samples with the Qiagen DNeasy Blood Extraction Kit. Points the paper makes about the study in general: An earlier analysis of around 500 of the donors showed that most TCR beta V segments appeared in productive rearrangements either about 87% or about 30% of the time, which broadly matched IMGT annotations. A further reported finding was that TCR beta sequences accurately predicted the HLA-A and HLA-B alleles for most subjects in the first cohort. When HLA alleles, especially DR and DQ, strongly co-occurred, TCR associations were difficult to assign to individual alleles. According to a later analysis, most CMV-associated TCR beta chains appeared to be HLA-restricted, and the HLA associations seemed to be driven largely by CMV exposure. The classifier was reported to diagnose cytomegalovirus status with high specificity and sensitivity in both the original and validation cohorts. In vitro tests confirmed that a few of the cytomegalovirus-associated TCR beta chains recognize cytomegalovirus antigens. Because counts were too low, some 17 rarely observed V segments, including chromosome 9 orphons, were left out of the earlier analysis of 500 to 750 of the donors. According to a later analysis, TCR association rates differed among HLA loci, with DRB1 alleles showing the most associated TCRs and HLA-C alleles showing the fewest. A group of highly shared sequence variants was considered likely to be a technical artifact of the sequencing pipeline. The authors suggested that the approach could potentially be extended to other disease states and immunological phenotypes. Correlated functional status among segregating V segments might be attributable to linkage disequilibrium, but an unknown experimental factor could not be ruled out. Because some donors lacked HLA typing at each locus, the association tests relied only on the typed subset. This cohort had only TCR beta chains sequenced, and the lack of alpha or paired-chain data limited which features could be detected. The 87-base-pair reads could not distinguish some IMGT-functional V segments, including TRBV6-2 and TRBV6-3, so those segments were excluded. In a later analysis, some 17,000 TCR beta sequences were associated with specific HLA alleles at a false discovery rate of 0.05. In a later analysis, several top co-occurrence clusters were reported to appear linked to parvovirus B19, influenza, CMV and Epstein-Barr virus. The study gave a list of some 150 TCR beta chains associated with cytomegalovirus. Roughly uniform sequencing depth across donors was assumed in presence/absence analyses, although this assumption may not hold. For the cohort, immune exposure information was limited to CMV serostatus. Most TCR sequences were seen in very few donors, while some public TCRs were found in many individuals. A later analysis found that HLA-associated TCR beta chains were more clonally expanded and had lower generation probabilities than equally common non-associated chains. A later genetic analysis associated a missense DCLRE1C variant with V-gene and J-gene trimming of TCR beta chains, and an independent cohort replicated the association. In a later genetic analysis, fewer N-insertions in productive TCRs were reported among donors in an Asian-associated ancestry cluster than the roughly 700-donor mean.

The source material was PBMCs. This TCR came from a woman between 55 and 75 years old in good health and CMV-seropositive. The receptor chain draws on TRBV4-1 and TRBJ1-4; tentative D gene TRBD1, with 6 bases matching. The DNA sequence is given as TGCGCCAGCAGCCAAGAGGCAGGGGCCGGGGAAAAACTGTTTTTT. Translated, it gives CASSQEAGAGEKLFF.